This paragraph covers one T cell receptor (beta chain) sequence. Its specificity is not known. Amplification used 60 Vbeta primers and 13 Jbeta primers. This table comes from immunoSEQ multiplex PCR, and its TCRdb copy is limited to in-frame clones, with some not included. Of 150,000 to 200,000 clones in the sample, around 80% were seen once. CDR1 MGHRA and CDR2 YSYEKL come from the germline V gene. The CDR3 is 15 residues long. V gave up 1 base and J gave up 2 bases; unmatched junction bases: 4. This specimen belongs to a study of cytomegalovirus exposure and HLA in healthy donors. Study-wide context: Unique TCRs numbering roughly 85 million, obtained from HLA-typed donors, made up an early data release.

Whole-study results and caveats: HLA restriction was apparent for most CMV-associated TCR beta chains in a later analysis. Sequencing depth across donors, presence/absence analyses assumed, was roughly uniform. The analysis excluded some indistinguishable V segments, including TRBV6-2 and TRBV6-3.

The rearrangement links TRBV4-1 to TRBJ2-7, with 8 nucleotides matching TRBD1. The receptor was isolated from a girl aged 10-17 years in good health and CMV-seropositive. Sequenced: PBMCs. CDR3 region: CASSQGLDRAYEQYF. The DNA of the CDR3 is TGCGCCAGCAGCCAAGGGCTGGACAGGGCCTACGAGCAGTACTTC.